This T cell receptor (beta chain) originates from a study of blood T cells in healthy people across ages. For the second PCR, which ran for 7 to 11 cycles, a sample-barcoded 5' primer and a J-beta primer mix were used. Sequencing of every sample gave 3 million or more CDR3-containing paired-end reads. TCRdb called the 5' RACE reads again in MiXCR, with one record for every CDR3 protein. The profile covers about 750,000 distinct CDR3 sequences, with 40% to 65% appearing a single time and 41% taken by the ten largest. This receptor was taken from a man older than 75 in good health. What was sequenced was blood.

CDR3 coding DNA: TGTGCCAGCAGTTTAGCGGACAACAGTTACTATGGCTACACCTTC. Translated, it gives CASSLADNSYYGYTF. This sequence joins TRBV12-3 or TRBV12-4 and TRBJ1-2; D is possibly TRBD1 (5 bases). V lost 0 bases, J lost 3 bases, and 11 bases lay in between. The CDR3 is made up of 15 amino acids.